This TCR beta chain was found in a study of Graves' ophthalmopathy and Graves' hyperthyroidism (dated by TCRdb to the late 2010s). Regarding the study in general: Peripheral blood samples were taken at the time of initial diagnosis, before any treatment was given. TCR beta repertoire signatures were used to distinguish Graves' ophthalmopathy from Graves' hyperthyroidism and to predict progression to ophthalmopathy. In total, around 130 blood samples were TCR-sequenced: fewer than 50 ophthalmopathy, approximately 75 hyperthyroidism and about 17 hyperthyroidism-to-ophthalmopathy patients. A discovery set of about 99 patients (43 ophthalmopathy, just over 55 stable hyperthyroidism) was enrolled to explore V-J signatures distinguishing ophthalmopathy from hyperthyroidism. An independent validation cohort was composed of some 18 hyperthyroidism patients and around 16 patients who later progressed from hyperthyroidism to ophthalmopathy. In over 5 hyperthyroidism patients, the T-cell repertoire of thyroid tissue was compared with the T-cell repertoire of blood. Following sampling, methimazole starting at 30 mg daily was administered to hyperthyroidism patients, and high-dose intravenous methylprednisolone was administered to ophthalmopathy patients. What the study reported, not specific to this receptor: In validation, the model predicted ophthalmopathy progression with about 70% sensitivity and about 73% specificity; 12 predicted patients were CT-confirmed with GO in a median of roughly 6.8 months. Most expanded thyroid clonotypes with frequency above 0.001 were also detected in blood, suggesting blood repertoires may reflect the thyroid immune response. The 13-signature model separated ophthalmopathy from stable hyperthyroidism with roughly 90% sensitivity and approximately 81% specificity in cross-validation, and 80%/75% in the test set. No statistical method was used to set the sample size in advance, and the investigators knew which group each participant was assigned to.

TCR beta CDR3 regions were amplified from RNA transcripts for repertoire sequencing. The first round of RT-PCR was done with HTBI primers and the Qiagen OneStep RT-PCR kit, and was followed by a second round of multiplex PCR, then size selection and purification. Sequencing of the libraries was carried out on an Illumina HiSeq2000 in paired-end mode with 100 bp reads. For the original study's pipeline: SOAPnuke was used to process the reads, removing any read that contained adapters or uncalled bases, had a mean Phred below 15, or lacked an exact match to the constant primer or identifier. COPE v1.2.5 was used to merge the high-quality paired reads. Each unique nucleotide sequence was treated as a clonotype, and MiTCR v1.1 was used to align the clonotypes to the IMGT TRB V, D and J references. Only V-J combinations with frequency above 0.0001 were analysed, covering more than 99% of repertoires. For each V-J combination, a TCR clonal expansion and chaos score was defined as F50 clonal expansion divided by the chaos observed in the TCRdist matrix. Welch's t-statistics and random forest were used to reduce features to 13 V-J combinations, which were fed into a naive Bayes classifier. Thyroid-blood repertoire similarity was quantified with the Morisita-Horn index. TCRdb's own reprocessing of the public reads used fastp at Q25 and MiXCR and kept productive beta chains. When rows share a CDR3 protein, they turn into one entry using the most common DNA and genes. The V and J calls and clone size are TCRdb's, not the authors'. For this sample there are 650,000 to 900,000 distinct CDR3 sequences; around 40% appear just once. The ten largest clones add up to 44% of the sample.

Patients with ophthalmopathy had moderately to severely active disease, with a Clinical Activity Score of 3 or more, a NOSPECS grade of 4 or more, and a disease duration of less than 3 months. Patients with other autoimmune diseases, uncontrolled infections, pregnancy or lactation were excluded from the study. Diagnosis relied on clinical symptoms, serum thyroxine, TRAb, thyroid ultrasound and orbital computed tomography. Ficoll-Paque density gradient centrifugation was used to isolate PBMCs from around 10 ml of fresh peripheral blood. Total RNA was extracted with Trizol reagent and quality-checked on an Agilent 2100 Bioanalyzer. Concerning this clonotype itself: Its target antigen remains unknown. No much larger clone is present one base from it, and per-base qualities are unavailable.

According to the germline V gene (reference sequence), CDR1 reads DFQATT and CDR2 reads SNEGSKA. The CDR3 numbers 14 residues from cysteine through phenylalanine. Just the 42-base CDR3 DNA is kept, in frame starting at base 1. The V end loses 6 bases and the J end loses 2 bases, and a stretch of 17 bases separates them. The sample consisted of peripheral blood. This sequence uses TRBV20-1 and TRBJ2-7; TRBD1 is perhaps the D gene, given 6 matching bases. This receptor was identified in an adult man with Graves' ophthalmopathy. The CDR3 corresponds to CSAEDSPNTYEQYF. The DNA reads as follows: TGCAGTGCCGAGGACAGCCCAAACACCTACGAGCAGTACTTC.